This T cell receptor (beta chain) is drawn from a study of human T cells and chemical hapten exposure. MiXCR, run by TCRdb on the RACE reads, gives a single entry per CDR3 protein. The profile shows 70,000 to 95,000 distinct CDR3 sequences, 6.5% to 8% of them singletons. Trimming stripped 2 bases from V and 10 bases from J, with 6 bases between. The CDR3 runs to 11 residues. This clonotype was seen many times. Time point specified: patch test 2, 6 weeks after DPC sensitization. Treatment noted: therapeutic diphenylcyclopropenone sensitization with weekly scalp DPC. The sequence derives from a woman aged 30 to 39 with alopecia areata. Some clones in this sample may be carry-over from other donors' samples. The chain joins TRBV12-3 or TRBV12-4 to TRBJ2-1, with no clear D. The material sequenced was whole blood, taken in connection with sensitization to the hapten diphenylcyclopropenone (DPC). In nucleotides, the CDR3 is TGTGCCAGCAGTTTATTGGGAGAGCAGTTCTTC. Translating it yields CASSLLGEQFF.